This T cell receptor beta chain came from a study of shared clonotypes between healthy human individuals. Notes on the study in general: Larger estimated richness was generally recorded for naive subsets relative to memory subsets.

With regard to this clone: Antigen: not known.

The CDR3 is 18 residues long. V was trimmed by 0 bases and J by 2 bases, leaving 16 bases between them. Germline V gene sequence: CDR1 KGHSH, CDR2 LQKENI. Measured with immunoSEQ multiplex PCR; TCRdb has only the in-frame clones, and not every one. The table lists roughly 2.2 million clones, more than 85% of them singletons. The sample was naive CD4+ T cells from PBMCs. The subset: CD45RA+ positively selected. The rearrangement uses TRBV18 and TRBJ1-4; D is perhaps TRBD1 (6 bases). This TCR derives from a man aged 18 to 35 in good health. Some clones in this sample may be carry-over from other donors' samples. The CDR3 sequence: CASSPPRARGTTNEKLFF. The CDR3 region has the DNA TGTGCCAGCTCACCACCTCGGGCGAGGGGGACGACTAATGAAAAACTGTTTTTT.